This T cell receptor beta chain was obtained from a study of cytomegalovirus exposure and HLA in healthy donors. In the study overall: The 120 validation repertoires, a later analysis reported, used the same platform as the 550 to 700 repertoires from the first cohort.

Germline V gene data show CDR1 as MNHEY and CDR2 as SVGAGI. Trimming took 8 bases from V and 4 from J, leaving 12 bases between them. The CDR3 has 12 amino acids. TCRdb keeps only in-frame clones here, not all; method: immunoSEQ multiplex PCR. The repertoire holds 150,000 to 200,000 clones, with approximately 86% as singletons. This receptor was identified in a woman younger than 35 in good health and CMV-seronegative. Material for sequencing was PBMCs. The chain uses TRBV6-5 and TRBJ2-7; maybe TRBD2 (6 bases). This CDR3 reads CASGGTSYEQYF. The CDR3 DNA reads TGTGCCAGCGGGGGGACGTCGTACGAGCAGTACTTC.